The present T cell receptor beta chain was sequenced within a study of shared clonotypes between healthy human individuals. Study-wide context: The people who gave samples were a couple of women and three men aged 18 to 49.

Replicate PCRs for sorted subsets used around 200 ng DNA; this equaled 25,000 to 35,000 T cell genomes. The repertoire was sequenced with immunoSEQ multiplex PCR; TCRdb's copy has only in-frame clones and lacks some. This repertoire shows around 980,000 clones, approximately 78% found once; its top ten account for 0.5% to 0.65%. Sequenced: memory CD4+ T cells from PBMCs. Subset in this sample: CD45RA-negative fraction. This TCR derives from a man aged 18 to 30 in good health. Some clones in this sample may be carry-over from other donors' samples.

The CDR3 DNA reads TGTGCCAGCAGCCAAACTAGCGGGAGGGCCTACGAGCAGTACTTC. Translating it yields CASSQTSGRAYEQYF. J is TRBJ2-7 and V is TRBV5-4, with 13 nucleotides matching TRBD2. Trimming removed 4 bases from V and 2 bases from J; junction bases left unmatched: 3. The CDR3 is 15 amino acids. Germline V lookup: CDR1 SGHNT, CDR2 YYREEE (reference sequence).